The next 26 T cell receptor beta chains were all read from a single sample in a study of cytomegalovirus exposure and HLA in healthy donors. Both 60 Vbeta primers and 13 Jbeta primers went into the PCR. Libraries were prepared by immunoSEQ multiplex PCR; TCRdb keeps only in-frame clonotypes and omits some of them. The repertoire consists of about 210,000 clones, with around 86% occurring once and the leading ten covering roughly a tenth. Sequenced material: PBMCs. The receptor source for this set is a woman aged 45-60 years in good health and CMV-seropositive.

J is TRBJ2-5 and V is TRBV7-9; the D gene is possibly TRBD1 (6 bases). V lost 6 bases to trimming and J lost 4 bases, with 15 bases between them. Germline V lookup: CDR1 SEHNR, CDR2 FQNEAQ (reference sequence). The CDR3 has 14 amino acids. This CDR3 reads CASRMGHRAETQYF. In nucleotides, the CDR3 is TGTGCCAGCAGAATGGGACACCGGGCAGAGACCCAGTACTTC.

V is TRBV7-2 and J is TRBJ2-2, with 8 bases lining up with TRBD1. V gave up 3 bases and J gave up 0 bases; unmatched junction bases: 0. CDR1 SGHTA and CDR2 FQGNSA come from the germline V gene. This CDR3 is built from 15 residues. The CDR3 bases are TGTGCCAGCAGCTTGGACAGGGCGAACACCGGGGAGCTGTTTTTT. The encoded protein is CASSLDRANTGELFF. Using reference TRBV7-2 and TRBJ2-2 for the parts outside the CDR3, the full variable domain is GAGVSQSPSNKVTEKGKDVELRCDPISGHTALYWYRQSLGQGLEFLIYFQGNSAPDKSGLPSDRFSAERTGGSVSTLTIQRTQQEDSAVYLCASSLDRANTGELFFGEGSRLTVL.

The chain carries TRBV4-1 and TRBJ1-2, with a possible D match to TRBD1 (6 bases). The germline V and J ends were trimmed by 4 bases and 4 bases, with 16 bases remaining between them. The CDR3 runs 15 residues. The germline V gene has CDR1 MGHRA and CDR2 YSYEKL. CDR3 protein: CASSRPGGRRYGYTF. The DNA for the CDR3 is TGCGCCAGCAGCCGACCGGGGGGCAGGCGCTATGGCTACACCTTC.

The rearrangement links TRBV27 to TRBJ2-7; D not resolved. The CDR3 totals 14 residues. Germline values: CDR1 MNHEY, CDR2 SMNVEV (reference sequence). V was shortened by 6 bases and J by 1 base, with 13 bases between the two germline ends. The CDR3 is CASSVSRVSYEQYF. In DNA, the CDR3 is TGTGCCAGCAGCGTGTCCCGGGTTTCCTACGAGCAGTACTTC.

The genes are TRBV7-6 and TRBJ1-5; D gene unclear. Per germline, CDR1 SGHVS and CDR2 FNYEAQ. There are 13 residues in the CDR3. The V gene lost 6 bases and the J gene lost 4 bases, with 10 bases spanning the gap. CDR3 loop: CASSSGGNQPQHF. CDR3 bases: TGTGCCAGCAGTTCAGGAGGAAATCAGCCCCAGCATTTT.

This clone was observed a few times. V and J are TRBV6-6 and TRBJ1-1; D remains ambiguous. Trimming cost V 7 bases and J 1 base, with 7 bases left between them. The germline V gene encodes CDR1 MNHNY and CDR2 SVGAGI (reference sequence). The CDR3 runs 12 residues. CDR3 sequence: CASKTENTEAFF. The CDR3 DNA follows: TGTGCCAGCAAAACAGAGAACACTGAAGCTTTCTTT.

As for this clone: The sample carries other DNA sequences with the same CDR3. This rearrangement joins TRBV9 to TRBJ2-3, with TRBD2 identical over 9 bases. CDR1 SGDLS and CDR2 YYNGEE come from the germline V gene. V lost 2 bases, J lost 2 bases, and 3 bases stayed unmatched. The CDR3 runs to 15 residues. In DNA, the CDR3 is TGTGCCAGCAGCGTTCGCGGGGGGGCCACAGATACGCAGTATTTT. Its translation is CASSVRGGATDTQYF.

This chain connects TRBV21-1 to TRBJ2-1; TRBD1 is the table's D call and was not checked against the DNA. TRBV21-1 is an annotated pseudogene. The CDR3 totals 16 residues. CDR3 residues: CASSITGTGARNEQFF. DNA for the CDR3: TGTGCCAGCAGCATAACCGGGACAGGGGCTCGGAATGAGCAGTTCTTC.

J is TRBJ2-3 and V is TRBV2, with 7 bases aligning to TRBD1. Germline V lookup: CDR1 SNHLY, CDR2 FYNNEI. The CDR3 loop spans 13 amino acids. The trim removed 6 bases at V and 7 bases at J, leaving 7 bases unmatched. Written as DNA, the CDR3 is TGTGCCAGCAGCGAAAACAGGGGAAATACGCAGTATTTT. Its translation: CASSENRGNTQYF. Complete variable domain (other parts from reference TRBV2 and TRBJ2-3): EPEVTQTPSHQVTQMGQEVILRCVPISNHLYFYWYRQILGQKVEFLVSFYNNEISEKSEIFDDQFSVERPDGSNFTLKIRSTKLEDSAMYFCASSENRGNTQYFGPGTRLTVL.

This chain links TRBV28 with TRBJ2-2, with TRBD1 as a possible D gene (5 bases). The germline V gene encodes CDR1 MDHEN and CDR2 SYDVKM. The CDR3 extends over 16 amino acids. V dropped 3 bases and J dropped 3 bases, with 14 bases sitting between them. The CDR3 here is CASSFPQGGDTGELFF. The CDR3 DNA is TGTGCCAGCAGTTTCCCGCAGGGCGGCGACACCGGGGAGCTGTTTTTT.

The chain links TRBV4-2 to TRBJ1-2; D might be TRBD1 (5 bases). Trimming took 1 base from V and 4 from J, leaving 10 bases between them. The CDR3 contains 14 residues. Germline V gives CDR1 LGHNA, CDR2 YNFKEQ. CDR3 region: CASSQVGAPYGYTF. CDR3 in DNA: TGTGCCAGCAGCCAAGTAGGGGCGCCCTATGGCTACACCTTC.

This chain connects TRBV10-3 to TRBJ2-1, with D maybe TRBD1 (6 bases). Germline V gene data show CDR1 as ENHRY and CDR2 as SYGVKD. This CDR3 region has 12 residues. The ends were cut back, 6 bases at V and 6 bases at J, with 9 bases in the middle. The CDR3 DNA is TGTGCCATCAGGGAGACAGGCAATGAGCAGTTCTTC. Its translation is CAIRETGNEQFF.

The rearrangement uses TRBV25-1 and TRBJ1-1; 11 bases map to TRBD1. The junction had 8 bases not matched to a gene; V was cut back by 4 bases and J by 7 bases. Germline lookup yields CDR1 MGHDK and CDR2 SYGVNS. The CDR3 extends over 15 amino acids. CDR3 sequence reads: CASSGRDRGKSEAFF. CDR3 in DNA: TGTGCCAGCAGTGGGAGGGACAGGGGGAAAAGTGAAGCTTTCTTT.

This clone has a handful of counts. The chain recombines TRBV28 with TRBJ1-2; TRBD1 is a possible D gene (5 bases). CDR3 length: 15 amino acids. Between the trimmed V and J ends, which lost 5 bases and 4 bases, there was a span of 17 bases. In germline, CDR1 is MDHEN, CDR2 SYDVKM. CDR3 in DNA: TGTGCCAGCAGTCTACAACAGGAAGAAACCTATGGCTACACCTTC. Protein product: CASSLQQEETYGYTF.

The V gene is TRBV5-8, the J gene TRBJ1-5, with 8 bases lining up with TRBD1. After removal of 0 bases from V and 6 bases from J, the junction contained 11 bases not matched to a gene. The CDR3 runs 17 residues. Germline CDR1 reads SGHTS; CDR2 reads YDEGEE. The CDR3 loop is CASSLGSGIQGGQPQHF. The CDR3 nucleotides read TGTGCCAGCAGCTTGGGGTCAGGGATACAGGGGGGTCAGCCCCAGCATTTT.

The CDR3 nucleotides read TGCAGCGTTGAAGATTGTAGAAGACAGGGGGCCAATCAGCCCCAGCATTTT. Translated: CSVEDCRRQGANQPQHF. The chain joins TRBV29-1 to TRBJ1-5; 10 nucleotides match TRBD1. CDR1 and CDR2 (germline): SQVTM, ANQGSEA. The V gene end was trimmed by 0 bases and the J gene end by 3 bases; junction bases not matched to a gene: 8. The CDR3 consists of 17 residues. The full variable domain, its missing parts supplied by reference TRBV29-1 and TRBJ1-5, is SAVISQKPSRDICQRGTSLTIQCQVDSQVTMMFWYRQQPGQSLTLIATANQGSEATYESGFVIDKFPISRPNLTFSTLTVSNMSPEDSSIYLCSVEDCRRQGANQPQHFGDGTRLSIL.

This chain joins TRBV5-6 and TRBJ2-1; TRBD1 agrees at 7 bases. The germline CDR1 and CDR2 sequences are SGHDT and YYEEEE. The V gene end was trimmed by 6 bases and the J gene end by 2 bases; junction bases not matched to a gene: 8. The CDR3 runs 15 residues. The CDR3 loop reads CASIPWDRAYNEQFF. The CDR3 DNA is TGTGCCAGCATCCCATGGGACAGAGCCTACAATGAGCAGTTCTTC.

V usage is TRBV27 and J usage is TRBJ1-2; TRBD1 agrees at 9 bases. Germline CDR1 reads MNHEY; CDR2 reads SMNVEV (reference sequence). The ends lost 5 bases at V and 2 bases at J; junction bases unmatched: 3. The CDR3 is 14 residues long. CDR3 coding DNA: TGTGCCAGCAGTATTGGACAGGGGAACTATGGCTACACCTTC. The encoded protein is CASSIGQGNYGYTF.

The rearrangement joins TRBV4-2 to TRBJ2-4; 9 nucleotides line up with TRBD1. CDR1 and CDR2 (germline): LGHNA, YNFKEQ. J was trimmed by 3 bases and V by 4 bases; bases with no gene match: 4. CDR3 length: 15 residues. The CDR3 protein is CASSPRTGDKNIQYF. DNA for the CDR3: TGTGCCAGCAGCCCACGGACAGGGGACAAAAACATTCAGTACTTC.

The V call is TRBV7-2, the J call TRBJ1-5, with 9 bases identical to TRBD1. This CDR3 has 14 amino acids. J gave up 9 bases and V 0 bases, and 3 bases lay outside the gene matches. Per germline, CDR1 SGHTA and CDR2 FQGNSA. The CDR3 loop reads CASSLATGGWPQHF. The CDR3 DNA sequence: TGTGCCAGCAGCTTAGCCACAGGGGGCTGGCCCCAGCATTTT.

This chain joins TRBV28 and TRBJ2-1, with 9 bases fitting TRBD1. CDR3 length: 14 residues. Germline V lookup: CDR1 MDHEN, CDR2 SYDVKM. V gave up 6 bases and J gave up 4 bases; unmatched junction bases: 4. This chain's CDR3 is CASRSGQGYNEQFF. CDR3 nucleotides: TGTGCCAGCAGATCGGGACAGGGATACAATGAGCAGTTCTTC.

This clone was counted between two and nine times. The chain is built from TRBV4-1 and TRBJ2-7; TRBD1 aligns across 10 bases. Trimming removed 3 bases from V and 6 bases from J; junction bases left unmatched: 8. This CDR3 spans 15 amino acids. Germline CDR1 MGHRA, CDR2 YSYEKL. The CDR3 region is CASSHRQGAIGEQYF. CDR3 nucleotide sequence: TGCGCCAGCAGCCACCGACAGGGGGCCATCGGCGAGCAGTACTTC.

This clone has just one count. The same CDR3 can be traced to other DNA sequences in this sample. The chain carries TRBV5-1 and TRBJ2-5, with D unclear. The CDR3 totals 15 residues. Germline lookup yields CDR1 SGHRS and CDR2 YFSETQ. Trimming cost V 0 bases and J 1 base, with 10 bases left between them. CDR3 sequence: CASSLVGDRQETQYF. CDR3 in DNA: TGCGCCAGCAGCTTGGTGGGCGACCGCCAAGAGACCCAGTACTTC. The full variable domain, completed using reference TRBV5-1 and TRBJ2-5, is KAGVTQTPRYLIKTRGQQVTLSCSPISGHRSVSWYQQTPGQGLQFLFEYFSETQRNKGNFPGRFSGRQFSNSRSEMNVSTLELGDSALYLCASSLVGDRQETQYFGPGTRLLVL.

J is TRBJ1-2 and V is TRBV9; 10 bases fit TRBD1. The CDR3 covers 15 residues. CDR1 SGDLS and CDR2 YYNGEE come from the germline V gene. After removal of 3 bases from V and 8 bases from J, the junction contained 10 bases not matched to a gene. Here the CDR3 reads CASSASLGQGFGYTF. CDR3 nucleotides: TGTGCCAGCAGCGCAAGTTTGGGACAGGGGTTCGGCTACACCTTC.

The chain carries TRBV9 and TRBJ1-1, with D hard to call. Germline loops: CDR1 SGDLS, CDR2 YYNGEE. Trimming removed 4 bases from V and 0 bases from J, with 10 bases in between. This CDR3 is 14 amino acids long. Here the CDR3 reads CASSPRELNTEAFF. The CDR3 DNA reads TGTGCCAGCAGCCCGAGGGAATTGAACACTGAAGCTTTCTTT. The entire variable domain, with the rest obtained from reference TRBV9 and TRBJ1-1, is as follows: DSGVTQTPKHLITATGQRVTLRCSPRSGDLSVYWYQQSLDQGLQFLIQYYNGEERAKGNILERFSAQQFPDLHSELNLSSLELGDSALYFCASSPRELNTEAFFGQGTRLTVV.

The chain couples TRBV4-1 to TRBJ2-5; possibly TRBD2 for D (6 bases). The DNA end is more similar to TRBJ2-7, so the J call may be wrong. Germline values: CDR1 MGHRA, CDR2 YSYEKL. CDR3 length: 13 residues. The DNA for the CDR3 is TGCGCCAGCAGCACTAGCTCAAGGTACGAGCAGTACTTC. Residues: CASSTSSRYEQYF.